The sequence of this TCR beta chain was determined in a study of breast tumors, draining lymph nodes, adjacent tissues. The CDR3 runs 13 residues. After removal of 4 bases from V and 4 bases from J, the junction contained 3 bases not matched to a gene. Germline CDR1 is DFQATT and CDR2 is SNEGSKA (reference sequence). Study conclusions and caveats: The data were judged consistent with most tumor T cells coming from lymph node and expanding in tumor.

TCRdb re-derived calls from the multiplex PCR reads in MiXCR, one entry per CDR3 protein. The sample has about 46,000 distinct CDR3 sequences, 23% seen once. This clonotype showed up many times. Its antigen is as yet unknown. The source material was breast tumor tissue. The sequence came from a female donor with breast cancer. Some clones in this sample may be carry-over from other donors' samples. The chain employs TRBV20-1 and TRBJ2-7, with 11 nucleotides matching TRBD2. For the CDR3, the DNA is TGCAGTGCTACCCTAGCGGGAGGTTACGAGCAGTACTTC. Its translation is CSATLAGGYEQYF.